The rows below give T cell receptor beta chains drawn from one sample of a study of blood T cell repertoires in COVID-19. Assay: immunoSEQ multiplex PCR; the TCRdb copy retains only in-frame clones and omits some. The data hold 350,000 to 400,000 clones, with approximately 89% observed a single time. The sequenced sample was PBMCs or T cells enriched from blood (not recorded which). These receptors were collected from a woman in her forties who had been exposed to COVID-19. Both conserved end residues are part of each CDR3. A D gene is named only where the DNA matches it firmly. Expanded clones are given a class, and other clones once, few, many or no size at all.

TRBV24-1	NA	TRBJ1-5	NA	CATSDPTGGDQPQHF	TGTGCCACCAGTGACCCGACAGGCGGAGATCAGCCCCAGCATTTT
TRBV3-1/TRBV3-2	NA	TRBJ2-1	TRBD1	CASSIRQGSSYNEQFF	TGTGCCAGCAGCATCCGACAGGGGAGCTCCTACAATGAGCAGTTCTTC
TRBV5-5	NA	TRBJ2-1	NA	CASSLRGGENEQFF	TGTGCCAGCAGCTTGCGTGGAGGGGAAAATGAGCAGTTCTTC
TRBV7-9	NA	TRBJ1-2	NA	CASSLKDSTIYGYTF	TGTGCCAGCAGCTTAAAGGACAGTACTATCTATGGCTACACCTTC
TRBV3-1/TRBV3-2	NA	TRBJ1-6	TRBD1	CASTPGGAGNSPLHF	TGTGCCAGCACCCCAGGGGGCGCGGGGAATTCACCCCTCCACTTT
TRBV27	NA	TRBJ2-1	NA	CASSRQEDQNEQFF	TGTGCCAGCAGTCGACAGGAGGACCAAAATGAGCAGTTCTTC
TRBV2	NA	TRBJ2-5	TRBD2	CASLADRGGEETQYF	TGTGCCAGCCTCGCGGACCGGGGGGGCGAAGAGACCCAGTACTTC
TRBV6-5	NA	TRBJ2-1	TRBD2	CASSYGLVQFF	TGTGCCAGCAGTTACGGACTAGTGCAGTTCTTC
TRBV7-2	NA	TRBJ1-5	TRBD1	CASSRGGTGSNQPQHF	TGTGCCAGCAGCCGGGGGGGGACAGGGAGCAATCAGCCCCAGCATTTT
TRBV7-8	NA	TRBJ1-2	NA	CASQSVSGLNYGYTF	TGTGCCAGCCAATCCGTTTCGGGACTTAACTATGGCTACACCTTC
TRBV5-8	NA	TRBJ1-4	TRBD1	CASSLGQGATDEKLFF	TGTGCCAGCAGCTTGGGACAGGGGGCGACGGATGAAAAACTGTTTTTT
TRBV18	NA	TRBJ2-1	TRBD2	CASSLLAGVDEQFF	TGTGCCAGCTCACTCCTAGCGGGAGTCGATGAGCAGTTCTTC
TRBV5-1	NA	TRBJ2-1	TRBD2	CASSSDTSGASSYNEQFF	TGCGCCAGCAGCTCCGATACTAGCGGGGCCAGCTCCTACAATGAGCAGTTCTTC
TRBV5-1	NA	TRBJ1-4	NA	CASSLVSQGSTNEKLFF	TGCGCCAGCAGCTTGGTATCGCAGGGCTCAACTAATGAAAAACTGTTTTTT
TRBV5-6	NA	TRBJ1-2	NA	CASMHRPGGLGYTF	TGTGCCAGCATGCACCGACCTGGCGGACTCGGCTACACCTTC
TRBV5-1	NA	TRBJ2-1	TRBD2	CASSLWPSSASGTYNEQFF	TGCGCCAGCAGCTTATGGCCTTCCAGCGCTAGCGGCACGTACAATGAGCAGTTCTTC
TRBV30	NA	TRBJ1-1	NA	CAWSVRKNTEAFF	TGTGCCTGGAGTGTCAGGAAGAACACTGAAGCTTTCTTT
TRBV19	NA	TRBJ2-7	NA	CASSTTGNYEQYF	TGTGCCAGTAGTACCACCGGGAACTACGAGCAGTACTTC
TRBV15	NA	TRBJ2-5	TRBD2	CATSIGLAGIEETQYF	TGTGCCACCAGCATCGGACTAGCGGGTATCGAAGAGACCCAGTACTTC
TRBV5-4	NA	TRBJ1-4	NA	CASSKIPGGATNEKLFF	TGTGCCAGCAGCAAAATTCCGGGAGGTGCAACTAATGAAAAACTGTTTTTT
TRBV19	NA	TRBJ1-2	TRBD1	CASSPTWTGDGYTF	TGTGCCAGTAGTCCTACCTGGACAGGGGATGGCTACACCTTC
TRBV6-5	NA	TRBJ2-1	NA	CASSYSASNEQFF	TGTGCCAGCAGTTACTCGGCTAGCAATGAGCAGTTCTTC
TRBV27	once	TRBJ1-5	NA	CASSPKTGKFQPQHF	TGTGCCAGCAGTCCGAAGACAGGAAAGTTTCAGCCCCAGCATTTT
TRBV5-6	NA	TRBJ1-2	NA	CASSPGLKANYGYTF	TGTGCCAGCAGCCCCGGACTGAAAGCTAACTATGGCTACACCTTC
TRBV7-8	once	TRBJ2-4	NA	CASSLGFYRLAKNIQYF	TGTGCCAGCAGCTTAGGGTTTTACAGGCTAGCCAAAAACATTCAGTACTTC
TRBV4-3	NA	TRBJ2-3	TRBD2	CASSQGVIAGPDTQYF	TGCGCCAGCAGCCAAGGGGTAATAGCGGGACCAGATACGCAGTATTTT
TRBV9	NA	TRBJ1-2	TRBD1	CASSVGPDRVSDWYGYTF	TGTGCCAGCAGCGTAGGTCCGGACAGGGTATCCGATTGGTATGGCTACACCTTC
TRBV7-9	NA	TRBJ2-2	NA	CASSLRLNRDSFAGELFF	TGTGCCAGCAGCTTAAGGCTTAACCGGGACTCCTTCGCCGGGGAGCTGTTTTTT
TRBV28	NA	TRBJ1-2	NA	CASSFAGYGGYTF	TGTGCCAGCAGTTTCGCAGGGTATGGCGGCTACACCTTC
TRBV24-1	once	TRBJ2-1	TRBD1	CATSRQGVDNEQFF	TGTGCCACCAGTCGACAGGGGGTAGACAATGAGCAGTTCTTC
TRBV19	NA	TRBJ1-1	NA	CASSIGQGWTEAFF	TGTGCCAGTAGTATAGGTCAGGGGTGGACTGAAGCTTTCTTT
TRBV14	once	TRBJ2-5	NA	CASSQDPGETQYF	TGTGCCAGCAGCCAAGACCCCGGGGAGACCCAGTACTTC
TRBV15	NA	TRBJ1-2	NA	CATSRDLVYGYTF	TGTGCCACCAGCAGAGATCTAGTGTATGGCTACACCTTC
TRBV28	NA	TRBJ1-1	TRBD1	CASSPWTGESTEAFF	TGTGCCAGCAGTCCGTGGACAGGGGAGAGCACTGAAGCTTTCTTT
TRBV7-9	NA	TRBJ1-5	TRBD1	CASSWDSLNQPQHF	TGTGCCAGCAGTTGGGACAGCCTAAATCAGCCCCAGCATTTT
TRBV7-9	NA	TRBJ1-2	TRBD1	CASSHDGTVAGYTF	TGTGCCAGCAGCCACGACGGGACAGTGGCTGGCTACACCTTC
TRBV30	NA	TRBJ2-3	NA	CAWTYTDTQYF	TGTGCCTGGACCTACACAGATACGCAGTATTTT
TRBV19	NA	TRBJ2-3	NA	CASREQVTDTQYF	TGTGCCAGTCGCGAGCAGGTGACAGATACGCAGTATTTT
TRBV7-2	NA	TRBJ2-1	NA	CASARQGGNEQFF	TGTGCCAGCGCTAGACAGGGAGGAAATGAGCAGTTCTTC
TRBV5-1	NA	TRBJ1-5	TRBD1	CASSLAGTESNQPQHF	TGCGCCAGCAGCTTGGCCGGGACAGAAAGCAATCAGCCCCAGCATTTT
TRBV9	NA	TRBJ2-5	NA	CASSVAHLETQYF	TGTGCCAGCAGCGTAGCACACCTAGAGACCCAGTACTTC
TRBV5-1	once	TRBJ1-2	TRBD1	CASSGVQGTYGYTF	TGCGCCAGCAGCGGGGTACAGGGGACCTATGGCTACACCTTC
TRBV10-3	NA	TRBJ2-6	NA	CAISERGAPGANVLTF	TGTGCCATCAGTGAAAGAGGAGCCCCTGGGGCCAACGTCCTGACTTTC
TRBV24-1	NA	TRBJ1-1	NA	CATSGRGADTEAFF	TGTGCCACCAGTGGACGGGGGGCGGACACTGAAGCTTTCTTT
TRBV4-1	once	TRBJ1-3	TRBD1	CASSPRDSSGNTIYF	TGCGCCAGCAGCCCCCGGGACAGCTCTGGAAACACCATATATTTT
TRBV9	NA	TRBJ1-2	NA	CASSPSDRKSYGYTF	TGTGCCAGCAGCCCGAGTGACAGAAAATCGTATGGCTACACCTTC
TRBV6-5	NA	TRBJ1-1	TRBD1	CASSYAGTGGSAAFF	TGTGCCAGCAGTTACGCGGGGACAGGGGGCTCGGCGGCTTTCTTT
TRBV4-2	once	TRBJ2-5	TRBD2	CASSQLPGTSGDSGTQYF	TGTGCCAGCAGCCAACTACCTGGGACTAGCGGGGATAGTGGGACCCAGTACTTC
TRBV2	NA	TRBJ1-5	NA	CASRLAQPQHF	TGTGCCAGCAGGTTAGCTCAGCCCCAGCATTTT
TRBV5-4	NA	TRBJ2-1	NA	CASSPGSSNEQFF	TGTGCCAGCAGCCCGGGGTCTAGCAATGAGCAGTTCTTC
TRBV5-8	NA	TRBJ1-3	TRBD1	CASSVGQVLSGNTIYF	TGTGCCAGCAGCGTAGGACAGGTCCTTTCTGGAAACACCATATATTTT
TRBV27	NA	TRBJ1-5	NA	CASSPYRADQPQHF	TGTGCCAGCAGCCCCTACAGGGCCGATCAGCCCCAGCATTTT
TRBV2	NA	TRBJ2-2	TRBD2	CASSATSGGSLSTGELFF	TGTGCCAGCAGTGCAACTAGCGGGGGTTCCCTGAGCACCGGGGAGCTGTTTTTT
TRBV12-5	NA	TRBJ2-3	NA	CASGLGLSTDTQYF	TGTGCTAGTGGTCTAGGACTATCCACAGATACGCAGTATTTT
TRBV29-1	NA	TRBJ2-3	TRBD2	CSVEDFMAGGTDTQYF	TGCAGCGTTGAAGATTTTATGGCGGGGGGCACAGATACGCAGTATTTT
TRBV29-1	NA	TRBJ2-1	TRBD1	CSGSTGGKVQFF	TGCAGCGGCTCCACAGGGGGGAAAGTGCAGTTCTTC
TRBV16	NA	TRBJ1-2	TRBD1	CASSQEDRGSGYTF	TGTGCCAGCAGCCAAGAGGACAGGGGATCCGGCTACACCTTC